This T cell receptor beta chain was obtained from a study of blood T cell repertoires in COVID-19. Study summary: Collection of acute and convalescent COVID-19 samples took place in the United States, Italy and Spain.

This CDR3 contains 12 residues. V lost 6 bases and J lost 6, with 11 bases in between. The table came from immunoSEQ multiplex PCR; TCRdb's copy has only in-frame clones and leaves some out. In the table there are under 300,000 clones, 80% to 90% of which are singletons. The sample taken for sequencing was peripheral blood. The receptor was isolated from a man younger than 40 who had recovered from COVID-19. V gene TRBV12-3 or TRBV12-4 combines with J gene TRBJ1-1; D remains unclear. CDR3 sequence (DNA): TGTGCCAGCAGCTTGAGATTCCCTGAAGCTTTCTTT. This encodes CASSLRFPEAFF.